The 10 T cell receptor beta chains given below trace back to one sample, sequenced in a study of OX40 agonist ivuxolimab in advanced cancers. Method: immunoSEQ multiplex PCR; TCRdb's copy keeps in-frame clones and lacks some. The repertoire holds tens of thousands of clones, with approximately 91% as singletons. The specimen was CD4+ or CD8+ T cells sorted from blood, collected in a trial of the OX40 agonist ivuxolimab. Receptor source: an adult with an advanced solid tumor such as melanoma, head and neck, liver or kidney cancer.

The chain employs TRBV5-3 and TRBJ2-1, with D possibly matching TRBD1 (6 bases). TRBV5-3 carries the ORF label, with uncertain function. There are 15 residues in the CDR3. V shed 4 bases and J shed 3 bases, with 14 bases lying between them. The CDR3 DNA sequence: TGTGCCAGAAGCCTCAGGGGCCCCTACTACAATGAGCAGTTCTTC. It translates to CARSLRGPYYNEQFF.

V and J are TRBV29-1 and TRBJ2-1; tentative D call: TRBD2 (6 bases). The length of the CDR3 is 13 residues. Trimming took off 4 bases at V and 0 bases at J, with 7 bases between the two ends. Germline V gene lookup returns CDR1 SQVTM and CDR2 ANQGSEA. In nucleotides, the CDR3 is TGCAGCGTTGGCGGGGACTCCTACAATGAGCAGTTCTTC. Its protein product is CSVGGDSYNEQFF.

The CDR3 loop reads CASRAAGPYNEQFF. CDR3 sequence (DNA): TGTGCCAGCCGGGCCGCCGGGCCCTACAATGAGCAGTTCTTC. The chain has TRBV11-2 and TRBJ2-1; D gene ambiguous. From germline, CDR1 is SGHAT and CDR2 FQNNGV. The CDR3 sequence is 14 residues long. V lost 8 bases, J lost 2 bases, and 13 bases lay in between. Combining the CDR3 with reference TRBV11-2 and TRBJ2-1 gives the whole variable domain EAGVAQSPRYKIIEKRQSVAFWCNPISGHATLYWYQQILGQGPKLLIQFQNNGVVDDSQLPKDRFSAERLKGVDSTLKIQPAKLEDSAVYLCASRAAGPYNEQFFGPGTRLTVL.

The gene calls are TRBV7-9 and TRBJ2-3; D perhaps matches TRBD2 (5 bases). The V end was cut by 2 bases, the J end by 4 bases, with 16 bases between. The CDR3 consists of 16 residues. The germline CDR1 and CDR2 sequences are SEHNR and FQNEAQ (reference sequence). CDR3 DNA sequence: TGTGCCAGCAGCTTAAAGCAGGCGGGCCCCGCAGATACGCAGTATTTT. Its translation is CASSLKQAGPADTQYF.

This clone was found once. V usage is TRBV2 and J usage is TRBJ2-1, with TRBD2 as a possible D gene (6 bases). The CDR3 is 16 amino acids. The germline V and J ends were trimmed by 3 bases and 0 bases, with 12 bases remaining between them. Germline V lookup: CDR1 SNHLY, CDR2 FYNNEI. CDR3 region: CASSEEGLGSYNEQFF. The CDR3, as DNA: TGTGCCAGCAGTGAGGAGGGGTTAGGCTCCTACAATGAGCAGTTCTTC.

The genes are TRBV10-3 and TRBJ2-7; 8 bases fit TRBD1. The CDR3 spans 15 residues. Germline CDR1 reads ENHRY; CDR2 reads SYGVKD. The trim removed 2 bases at V and 2 bases at J, leaving 5 bases unmatched. CDR3 amino acids: CAISEEGQVTYEQYF. Here the CDR3 DNA reads TGTGCCATCAGTGAGGAGGGACAGGTGACCTACGAGCAGTACTTC.

V and J are TRBV4-1 and TRBJ2-7; D is undetermined. In germline, CDR1 is MGHRA, CDR2 YSYEKL. V was trimmed by 1 base and J by 0 bases, leaving 10 bases between them. This CDR3 is built from 15 residues. This CDR3 reads CASSQVWASSYEQYF. The CDR3 DNA reads as TGCGCCAGCAGCCAAGTCTGGGCCAGCTCCTACGAGCAGTACTTC.

J is TRBJ2-1 and V is TRBV5-1, with D possibly being TRBD2 (6 bases). The ends were cut back, 2 bases at V and 5 bases at J, with 11 bases in the middle. Germline-derived CDR1 and CDR2 are SGHRS and YFSETQ. This CDR3 comprises 14 residues. The CDR3 region is CASSFGGINNEQFF. The DNA of the CDR3 is TGCGCCAGCAGCTTTGGGGGGATTAACAATGAGCAGTTCTTC.

The chain links TRBV11-2 to TRBJ2-3; possible D gene TRBD2, 5 bases. The V gene's germline CDR1 is SGHAT and CDR2 FQNNGV. The germline V and J ends were trimmed by 4 bases and 2 bases, with 10 bases remaining between them. The CDR3 is made up of 14 amino acids. CDR3 amino acids: CASSSLGITDTQYF. The CDR3 DNA reads TGTGCCAGCAGCTCACTAGGGATCACAGATACGCAGTATTTT.

This clone was found many times. The sample contains more than one DNA sequence encoding this CDR3. The chain joins TRBV28 to TRBJ2-1; 8 positions agree with TRBD2. CDR1 is MDHEN and CDR2 is SYDVKM in the germline V gene. The J segment lost 5 bases and the V segment lost 5 bases, leaving 5 bases of the junction unmatched. This CDR3 contains 14 residues. The CDR3 bases are TGTGCCAGCAGTACTATCGGGGGGGACAATGAGCAGTTCTTC. It encodes CASSTIGGDNEQFF.